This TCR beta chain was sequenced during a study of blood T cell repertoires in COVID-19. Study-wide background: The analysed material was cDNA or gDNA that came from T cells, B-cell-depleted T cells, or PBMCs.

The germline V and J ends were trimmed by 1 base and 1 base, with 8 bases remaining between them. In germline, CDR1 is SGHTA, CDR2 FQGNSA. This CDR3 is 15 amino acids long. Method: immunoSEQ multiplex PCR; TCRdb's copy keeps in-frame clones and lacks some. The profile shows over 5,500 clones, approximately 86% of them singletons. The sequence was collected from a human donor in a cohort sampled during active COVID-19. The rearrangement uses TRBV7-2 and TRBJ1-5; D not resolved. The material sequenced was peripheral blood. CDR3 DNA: TGTGCCAGCAGCTTAGTACCCAGGAGCAATCAGCCCCAGCATTTT. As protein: CASSLVPRSNQPQHF.